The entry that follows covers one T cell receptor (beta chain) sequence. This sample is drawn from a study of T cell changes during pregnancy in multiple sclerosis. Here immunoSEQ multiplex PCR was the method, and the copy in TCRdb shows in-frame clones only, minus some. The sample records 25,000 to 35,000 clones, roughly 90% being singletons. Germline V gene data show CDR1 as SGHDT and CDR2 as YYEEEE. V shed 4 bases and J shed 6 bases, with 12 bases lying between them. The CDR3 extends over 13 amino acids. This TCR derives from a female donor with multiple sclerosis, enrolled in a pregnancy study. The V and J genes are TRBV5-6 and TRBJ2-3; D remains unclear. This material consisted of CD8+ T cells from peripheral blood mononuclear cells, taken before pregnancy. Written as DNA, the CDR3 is TGTGCCAGCAGCCCAACTACTTTGGATACGCAGTATTTT. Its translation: CASSPTTLDTQYF.